The 10 T cell receptor beta chains below come from one sample, sequenced in a study of regulatory T cells in long-lasting Graves disease. Time point here: persistent/refractory GD, antithyroid drugs over 5 years with positive TRAb. PBMC RNA served as the TCR library source. Arm-PCR with iRepertoire HTBI primers amplified the CDR3 regions for these TCR beta libraries. TCRdb re-analysed the multiplex PCR reads in MiXCR, keeping a single row per CDR3 protein. The sample records 500,000 to 800,000 distinct CDR3 sequences, 30% being singletons. Sequenced here: peripheral blood mononuclear cells (PBMCs), sampled when the disease was refractory, from a patient treated with antithyroid drugs. The receptors originated from a female donor with Graves disease.

This clonotype has more than one count but fewer than ten. The V and J genes are TRBV12-3 or TRBV12-4 and TRBJ1-2; no firm D call. The CDR3 is 13 residues long. V lost 5 bases and J 4 bases, leaving 11 bases between the germline ends. CDR3 sequence (DNA): TGTGCCAGCAGTGACCCCCACACCTATGGCTACACCTTC. Amino acid sequence: CASSDPHTYGYTF.

The rearrangement joins TRBV20-1 to TRBJ1-6, with D possibly TRBD1 on 6 matching bases. The CDR3 runs 15 residues. Germline V CDR1 and CDR2: DFQATT, SNEGSKA (reference sequence). V shed 3 bases and J shed 9 bases, with 18 bases lying between them. Here the CDR3 reads CSASRDTGRSSPLHF. CDR3 nucleotides: TGCAGTGCTAGCCGGGACACGGGAAGGAGTTCACCCCTCCACTTT.

V is TRBV20-1 and J is TRBJ2-5; 12 nucleotides match TRBD2. The CDR3 is made up of 14 amino acids. Germline V gene sequence: CDR1 DFQATT, CDR2 SNEGSKA (reference sequence). Trimming took 5 bases from V and 2 from J; bases not matched to a gene: 3. The chain's CDR3 is CSADGLAGQETQYF. CDR3 in DNA: TGCAGTGCTGACGGACTAGCGGGACAAGAGACCCAGTACTTC.

J is TRBJ2-1 and V is TRBV12-3 or TRBV12-4; D is uncertain. The CDR3 is made up of 12 amino acids. Trimming removed 6 bases at V and 7 bases at J, with 10 bases between. Written as DNA, the CDR3 is TGTGCCAGCAGGCGACTGATTAATGAGCAGTTCTTC. This encodes CASRRLINEQFF.

The chain links TRBV5-1 to TRBJ2-1; D not resolved. Germline V gene lookup returns CDR1 SGHRS and CDR2 YFSETQ. Trimming shortened V by 0 bases and J by 2 bases, and 12 bases separated the two germline ends. The CDR3 covers 16 residues. CDR3 region: CASSLGATGPYNEQFF. The CDR3 bases are TGCGCCAGCAGCTTGGGGGCTACCGGACCCTACAATGAGCAGTTCTTC.

The CDR3 reads CASSLRTSDSYEQYF. CDR3 DNA sequence: TGCGCCAGCAGCCTCCGGACTAGCGACTCCTACGAGCAGTACTTC. V gene TRBV4-1 combines with J gene TRBJ2-7; the match to TRBD2 covers 9 bases. The CDR3 length is 15 residues. The germline CDR1 and CDR2 sequences are MGHRA and YSYEKL. Germline trimming cut 4 bases from V and 0 bases from J; bases unmatched to any gene: 4.

The chain's CDR3 is CSASSGTSGLYEQYF. The CDR3 nucleotides are TGCAGTGCTAGTTCCGGGACTAGCGGACTCTACGAGCAGTACTTC. The chain joins TRBV20-1 to TRBJ2-7, with 11 bases matching TRBD2. This CDR3 region has 15 residues. V dropped 3 bases and J dropped 3; count of bases not matched to a gene: 7. In germline, CDR1 is DFQATT, CDR2 SNEGSKA (reference sequence).

The rearrangement uses TRBV7-9 and TRBJ1-1; D unclear. Germline V gene lookup returns CDR1 SEHNR and CDR2 FQNEAQ (reference sequence). Trimming left V 5 bases short and J 10 bases short, with 14 bases between. The CDR3 runs to 12 residues. In nucleotides, the CDR3 is TGTGCCAGCAGCCCGCGCGATCCCATAGCTTTCTTT. Translating gives CASSPRDPIAFF.

The chain combines TRBV7-2 with TRBJ1-1, with no clear D. V lost 1 base and J lost 6, with 9 bases in between. This CDR3 comprises 13 residues. Germline V lookup: CDR1 SGHTA, CDR2 FQGNSA. CDR3 amino acids: CASSLVRRSEAFF. The DNA for the CDR3 is TGTGCCAGCAGCTTAGTTAGACGTTCTGAAGCTTTCTTT.

The rearrangement uses TRBV14 and TRBJ2-7; 8 nucleotides line up with TRBD2. The V gene end was trimmed by 3 bases and the J gene end by 2 bases; junction bases not matched to a gene: 6. CDR1 is SGHDN and CDR2 is FVKESK in the germline V gene. The CDR3 covers 15 residues. This CDR3 reads CASSHSGVHTYEQYF. The DNA of the CDR3 is TGTGCCAGCAGCCATAGCGGGGTGCACACCTACGAGCAGTACTTC.